This is a list of T cell receptor beta chains from one sample in a study of blood T cell repertoires in COVID-19. Here immunoSEQ multiplex PCR was the method, and the copy in TCRdb shows in-frame clones only, minus some. The data contain some 270,000 clones, 80% to 85% of them singletons. What was sequenced was peripheral blood. The receptors were sampled from a person aged 65-85 years with COVID-19, enrolled during active disease. The conserved cysteine and the conserved F or W are not part of the CDR3 here.

V gene: TRBV10-3
J gene: TRBJ1-1
CDR3 protein: ATRIGGDRGEAF

V gene: TRBV28
J gene: TRBJ2-2
CDR3 protein: ASRWRLNTGELF

V gene: TRBV19
J gene: TRBJ1-1
CDR3 protein: ASSTGQRMNTEAF

V gene: TRBV7-2
J gene: TRBJ2-7
CDR3 protein: ASNSPGLAVYEQY

V gene: TRBV9
J gene: TRBJ2-2
CDR3 protein: ASSVTGGGTGELF

V gene: TRBV4-3
J gene: TRBJ1-6
CDR3 protein: ASSQDTGQGNSPLH

V gene: TRBV11-1
J gene: TRBJ2-2
CDR3 protein: ASSLLAGALAGELF

V gene: TRBV7-6
J gene: TRBJ2-1
CDR3 protein: ASSNMGAFEQF

V gene: TRBV28
J gene: TRBJ1-5
CDR3 protein: ASNPQGNYYSNQPQH

V gene: TRBV4-1
J gene: TRBJ1-6
CDR3 protein: ASSFRDSYNSPLH

V gene: TRBV6-5
J gene: TRBJ1-1
CDR3 protein: ASSRTGSRAEAF

V gene: TRBV28
J gene: TRBJ1-2
CDR3 protein: ASSIHQVSTIMRGYT

V gene: TRBV7-2
J gene: TRBJ2-5
CDR3 protein: ASSLRRGTTATQY

V gene: TRBV6-4
J gene: TRBJ1-2
CDR3 protein: ASKSDSSVFGYT

V gene: TRBV28
J gene: TRBJ1-6
CDR3 protein: ASSRDSSYNSPLH

V gene: TRBV6-1
J gene: TRBJ1-2
CDR3 protein: ASSDAIWSYYT

V gene: TRBV18
J gene: TRBJ2-1
CDR3 protein: ASSPPGKREGYNEQF

V gene: TRBV5-1
J gene: TRBJ2-3
CDR3 protein: ASSLVSGSGTDTQY

V gene: TRBV7-3
J gene: TRBJ2-1
CDR3 protein: ASSLTVAGVSGEQF

V gene: TRBV28
J gene: TRBJ1-1
CDR3 protein: ALQGTRNEAF

V gene: TRBV5-6
J gene: TRBJ2-7
CDR3 protein: ASSPWGGYTYEQY

V gene: TRBV5-4
J gene: TRBJ1-2
CDR3 protein: ASSLGGTGGVQRGGYT

V gene: TRBV30
J gene: TRBJ2-1
CDR3 protein: AWSVGLINNEQF

V gene: TRBV25-1
J gene: TRBJ2-3
CDR3 protein: ASKRQGADTQY

V gene: TRBV28
J gene: TRBJ1-5
CDR3 protein: ASSRLGQQH

V gene: TRBV7-9
J gene: TRBJ1-2
CDR3 protein: ASSRQGANYGYT

V gene: TRBV2
J gene: TRBJ1-5
CDR3 protein: ASSGDRVSQPQH

V gene: TRBV6-5
J gene: TRBJ2-4
CDR3 protein: ASSQSGTTKNIQY

V gene: TRBV4-1
J gene: TRBJ1-1
CDR3 protein: ASSPNPGSGTEAF

V gene: TRBV5-6
J gene: TRBJ2-3
CDR3 protein: ASSSLAGDTDTQY

V gene: TRBV6-5
J gene: TRBJ2-2
CDR3 protein: ASSPQGSTGELF

V gene: TRBV6-5
J gene: TRBJ1-5
CDR3 protein: ASSYNREVSNQPQH

V gene: TRBV2
J gene: TRBJ2-1
CDR3 protein: ASRYGAGDNEQF

V gene: TRBV7-6
J gene: TRBJ2-5
CDR3 protein: ASSLIAGRETQY

V gene: TRBV5-1
J gene: TRBJ2-7
CDR3 protein: ASSPGQRDYEQY

V gene: TRBV4-3
J gene: TRBJ1-4
CDR3 protein: ASSQGQFEKLF

V gene: TRBV7-9
J gene: TRBJ2-7
CDR3 protein: ASSLQERREQY

V gene: TRBV19
J gene: TRBJ1-5
CDR3 protein: ASSVQGDGNQPQH

V gene: TRBV6-5
J gene: TRBJ2-7
CDR3 protein: ASTQLTGSYEQY